Presented here are 17 T cell receptor beta chains from one specimen sequenced in a study of T cell repertoires in cytomegalovirus infection. No antigen has been assigned to these receptors. TCRdb re-called the reads through MiXCR, storing one row per CDR3 protein. The table has roughly 800,000 distinct CDR3 sequences, 25% to 35% seen once. The sequenced sample was cultured CD8+ T cells from PBMCs, obtained from culture after CMV antigen stimulation. These receptors were obtained from a human donor in good health (CMV status not recorded). Some clones in this sample may be carry-over from other donors' samples.

V and J are TRBV27 and TRBJ2-6; D gene unclear. The V and J ends lost 8 bases and 0 bases respectively, with 5 bases between them. Germline CDR1 and CDR2: MNHEY and SMNVEV (reference sequence). The CDR3 runs to 13 residues. The CDR3 sequence is CASFSSGANVLTF. The CDR3 nucleotides read TGTGCCAGCTTCTCCTCTGGGGCCAACGTCCTGACTTTC.

CDR3 bases: TGCGCCAGCAGCTTGAGACTAGCGGGGGTCGGTGGTGAGCAGTTCTTC. It is translated as CASSLRLAGVGGEQFF. The chain has TRBV5-1 and TRBJ2-1, with 12 bases matching TRBD2. CDR1 and CDR2 from the germline V gene are SGHRS and YFSETQ. The CDR3 totals 16 residues. V lost 1 base, J lost 9 bases, and 8 bases stayed unmatched.

The chain uses TRBV5-1 and TRBJ2-7, with a tentative D call TRBD2 (6 bases). The CDR3 loop spans 15 amino acids. Germline V gene sequence: CDR1 SGHRS, CDR2 YFSETQ. Trimming removed 3 bases at V and 1 base at J, with 14 bases between. The CDR3 loop is CASSYDGGISYEQYF. The CDR3 DNA is TGCGCCAGCAGCTACGACGGCGGGATTTCCTACGAGCAGTACTTC. The entire variable domain, with the rest obtained from reference TRBV5-1 and TRBJ2-7, is as follows: KAGVTQTPRYLIKTRGQQVTLSCSPISGHRSVSWYQQTPGQGLQFLFEYFSETQRNKGNFPGRFSGRQFSNSRSEMNVSTLELGDSALYLCASSYDGGISYEQYFGPGTRLTVT.

V gene TRBV7-9 combines with J gene TRBJ2-7, with unresolved D. Trimming took off 5 bases at V and 4 bases at J, with 15 bases between the two ends. Germline loops: CDR1 SEHNR, CDR2 FQNEAQ (reference sequence). The CDR3 has 14 amino acids. The CDR3 is CASSDIRTRYEQYF. DNA of the CDR3: TGTGCCAGCAGCGATATCCGTACTCGTTACGAGCAGTACTTC.

The chain has TRBV7-8 and TRBJ1-5; no clear D gene. Trimming stripped 10 bases from V and 0 bases from J, with 19 bases between. The CDR3 is made up of 16 amino acids. Germline lookup yields CDR1 SGHVS and CDR2 FQNEAQ. CDR3: CATRGGPLNSNQPQHF. The CDR3 nucleotides read TGTGCCACCCGGGGAGGCCCCCTAAATAGCAATCAGCCCCAGCATTTT.

Ten or more counts support this clonotype. V and J are TRBV7-8 and TRBJ1-1, with TRBD1 as a possible D gene (6 bases). This CDR3 has 16 residues. Per germline, CDR1 SGHVS and CDR2 FQNEAQ. V was pared by 1 base and J by 1 base, with 13 bases between. The CDR3 protein is CASSLVGDMWNTEAFF. The CDR3 bases are TGTGCCAGCAGCTTAGTTGGGGACATGTGGAACACTGAAGCTTTCTTT.

At least ten counts were recorded for this clonotype. The chain uses TRBV7-6 and TRBJ2-1; possible D gene TRBD2, 7 bases. CDR3 length: 14 residues. Looked up from germline, CDR1 is SGHVS and CDR2 is FNYEAQ. The V end was cut by 1 base, the J end by 8 bases, with 12 bases between. The CDR3 is CASSLGGGGDEQFF. The CDR3 coding sequence is TGTGCCAGCAGCTTAGGCGGGGGCGGGGATGAGCAGTTCTTC. The full variable domain, completed using reference TRBV7-6 and TRBJ2-1, is GAGVSQSPRYKVTKRGQDVALRCDPISGHVSLYWYRQALGQGPEFLTYFNYEAQQDKSGLPNDRFSAERPEGSISTLTIQRTEQRDSAMYRCASSLGGGGDEQFFGPGTRLTVL.

This clonotype was counted a single time. The chain joins TRBV12-5 to TRBJ2-1; D is tentatively TRBD1 or TRBD2 (5 bases each). The V end lost 6 bases, the J end lost 6 bases, and 12 bases lay between the germline ends. There are 13 residues in the CDR3. Germline V gene sequence: CDR1 LGHNT, CDR2 FRNRAP. Here the CDR3 reads CASGWQGPNEQFF. The CDR3 DNA sequence: TGTGCTAGTGGCTGGCAGGGACCCAATGAGCAGTTCTTC.

The V call is TRBV19, the J call TRBJ1-2, with D unclear. The V gene lost 6 bases and the J gene lost 7 bases, with 12 bases spanning the gap. Per the germline V gene, CDR1 is LNHDA and CDR2 is SQIVND (reference sequence). There are 12 residues in the CDR3. This CDR3 reads CASRDEVRGYTF. The CDR3 DNA follows: TGTGCCAGTAGAGATGAAGTACGTGGCTACACCTTC.

V is TRBV7-9 and J is TRBJ2-3; D ambiguous. The CDR3 length is 13 residues. V lost 5 bases and J 4 bases, leaving 10 bases between the germline ends. Looked up from germline, CDR1 is SEHNR and CDR2 is FQNEAQ (reference sequence). The CDR3 DNA reads TGTGCCAGCAGCAGAGATATGGCAGATACGCAGTATTTT. It specifies CASSRDMADTQYF.

The rearrangement uses TRBV6-6 and TRBJ2-5; 7 positions match TRBD1. The V and J ends lost 7 bases and 0 bases, in that order; junction bases with no gene match: 8. CDR3 length equals 15 residues. In germline, CDR1 is MNHNY, CDR2 SVGAGI (reference sequence). The CDR3 loop reads CASNSDRSYQETQYF. In DNA, the CDR3 is TGTGCCAGCAACTCGGACAGGAGTTACCAAGAGACCCAGTACTTC.

This clonotype was seen many times. The rearrangement joins TRBV7-8 to TRBJ1-2, with D perhaps TRBD1 (6 bases). The CDR3 has 18 amino acids. Looked up from germline, CDR1 is SGHVS and CDR2 is FQNEAQ. The V end lost 2 bases, the J end lost 4 bases, and 23 bases lay between the germline ends. In DNA form, the CDR3 reads TGTGCCAGCAGCTTATATTCGGCAGGGGCCTCTGCCCGCTATGGCTACACCTTC. Translation gives CASSLYSAGASARYGYTF.

This chain links TRBV7-2 with TRBJ2-3; D ambiguous. Trimming shortened V by 1 base and J by 3 bases, and 11 bases separated the two germline ends. This CDR3 contains 15 residues. Germline V CDR1 and CDR2: SGHTA, FQGNSA. The CDR3 DNA reads TGTGCCAGCAGCTTAGAAATAGTTTTGACAGATACGCAGTATTTT. Translating gives CASSLEIVLTDTQYF. The full variable domain, its missing parts supplied by reference TRBV7-2 and TRBJ2-3, is GAGVSQSPSNKVTEKGKDVELRCDPISGHTALYWYRQSLGQGLEFLIYFQGNSAPDKSGLPSDRFSAERTGGSVSTLTIQRTQQEDSAVYLCASSLEIVLTDTQYFGPGTRLTVL.

This clonotype was picked up a small number of times. The chain employs TRBV11-1 and TRBJ1-1, with a possible D match to TRBD1 (5 bases). Germline V gene data show CDR1 as SGHAT and CDR2 as FQDESV (reference sequence). Trimming took off 5 bases at V and 4 bases at J, with 14 bases between the two ends. The CDR3 contains 14 residues. CDR3 sequence reads: CASSIQGIGTEAFF. The CDR3, as DNA: TGTGCCAGCAGCATTCAGGGTATCGGCACTGAAGCTTTCTTT.

In DNA, the CDR3 is TGCGCCAGCAGAGACAGGGCCCAGACTGAAGCTTTCTTT. This gives the protein CASRDRAQTEAFF. V is TRBV4-3 and J is TRBJ1-1, with TRBD1 matching over 7 bases. The germline gives CDR1 LGHNA, CDR2 YSLEER. This CDR3 is 13 amino acids long. V was clipped by 6 bases and J by 5 bases; unmatched bases: 6.

CDR3 DNA sequence: TGCGCCATCAGACCAGGGCCCCAATCCAACTATAATTCACCCCTCCACTTT. It is translated as CAIRPGPQSNYNSPLHF. This chain uses TRBV5-1 with TRBJ1-6, with D perhaps TRBD1 (5 bases). The V and J ends lost 9 bases and 3 bases respectively, with 22 bases between them. The length of the CDR3 is 17 residues. Germline V gene lookup returns CDR1 SGHRS and CDR2 YFSETQ.

This clonotype was picked up a small number of times. V is TRBV11-3 and J is TRBJ2-5, with TRBD2 matching over 7 bases. Germline V gene data show CDR1 as SGHNT and CDR2 as YENEEA. This CDR3 has 13 amino acids. V was clipped by 5 bases and J by 5 bases; unmatched bases: 5. DNA for the CDR3: TGTGCCAGCAGCCCTGGACTAGATGAGACCCAGTACTTC. This sequence encodes CASSPGLDETQYF.